This T cell receptor beta chain derives from a study of blood T cell repertoires in COVID-19. This clone was seen a few times. This CDR3 comprises 13 residues. CDR1 is LGHNT and CDR2 is FRNRAP in the germline V gene. V was pared by 2 bases and J by 1 base, with 3 bases between. Assay: immunoSEQ multiplex PCR; the TCRdb copy retains only in-frame clones and omits some. The profile shows 400,000 to 500,000 clones, approximately 88% of them singletons. This TCR was sampled from a middle-aged woman who had recovered from COVID-19. The chain is built from TRBV12-5 and TRBJ1-3; D is undetermined. The sample taken for sequencing was PBMCs or T cells enriched from blood (not recorded which). CDR3 in amino acids: CASGLSSGNTIYF. DNA for the CDR3: TGTGCTAGTGGTTTGTCGTCTGGAAACACCATATATTTT.